These 29 T cell receptor beta chains share one sample of origin, sequenced in a study of blood T cell repertoires in COVID-19. TCRdb keeps only in-frame clones here, not all; method: immunoSEQ multiplex PCR. Of 200,000 to 250,000 clones listed, about 80% were seen once; the top ten hold about 2.3%. Material: peripheral blood. Receptors were obtained from a woman aged 60-75 years with acute or convalescent COVID-19.

This clone was seen a single time. The chain employs TRBV4-3 and TRBJ2-3; maybe TRBD1 (5 bases). The CDR3 runs to 15 residues. Looked up from germline, CDR1 is LGHNA and CDR2 is YSLEER. V lost 4 bases to trimming and J lost 0 bases, with 11 bases between them. CDR3 amino acids: CASSRGPGSTDTQYF. In DNA, the CDR3 is TGCGCCAGCAGCCGAGGACCAGGGAGCACAGATACGCAGTATTTT.

This clone is a singleton in its sample. The chain combines TRBV29-1 with TRBJ1-1; D not resolved. V was cut by 4 bases and J by 0 bases, with 15 bases left in between. The CDR3 has 15 amino acids. CDR1 is SQVTM and CDR2 is ANQGSEA in the germline V gene. CDR3 bases: TGCAGCGTTGCGATGCAAAGTGACATGAACACTGAAGCTTTCTTT. Translated: CSVAMQSDMNTEAFF. Looking up the rest from reference TRBV29-1 and TRBJ1-1 gives the full variable domain: SAVISQKPSRDICQRGTSLTIQCQVDSQVTMMFWYRQQPGQSLTLIATANQGSEATYESGFVIDKFPISRPNLTFSTLTVSNMSPEDSSIYLCSVAMQSDMNTEAFFGQGTRLTVV.

The chain has TRBV5-4 and TRBJ1-2, with D perhaps matching TRBD1 (6 bases). Germline CDR1 reads SGHNT; CDR2 reads YYREEE (reference sequence). The V end lost 0 bases, the J end lost 10 bases, and 16 bases lay between the germline ends. The CDR3 is 14 residues long. In DNA, the CDR3 is TGTGCCAGCAGCTTGGTAGTGGGGGAGGGGGACTACACCTTC. Encoded protein: CASSLVVGEGDYTF.

The gene calls are TRBV9 and TRBJ1-2; TRBD1 aligns across 8 bases. This CDR3 is 14 amino acids long. V was clipped by 4 bases and J by 9 bases; unmatched bases: 11. Germline values: CDR1 SGDLS, CDR2 YYNGEE. Here the CDR3 reads CASSKRWAGGSYTF. The CDR3 region has the DNA TGTGCCAGCAGCAAAAGGTGGGCAGGGGGCAGCTACACCTTC.

This clone appeared a few times. V gene TRBV5-1 combines with J gene TRBJ1-1; 8 bases line up with TRBD1. V lost 4 bases and J lost 11; bases outside the gene matches: 7. In germline, CDR1 is SGHRS, CDR2 YFSETQ. The CDR3 spans 12 residues. The DNA of the CDR3 is TGCGCCAGCAGCATAGGACAGGGAGGCGCTTTCTTT. The encoded protein is CASSIGQGGAFF.

The V call is TRBV28, the J call TRBJ1-2; D not resolved. The germline V gene encodes CDR1 MDHEN and CDR2 SYDVKM. Deletions cut 7 bases from V and 7 bases from J, with 22 bases between. This CDR3 spans 15 amino acids. The CDR3 coding sequence is TGTGCCAGCACCCCCCGTGAGCGTTTTCTCCGTGGCTACACCTTC. This sequence encodes CASTPRERFLRGYTF.

This clone was seen a few times. V usage is TRBV7-2 and J usage is TRBJ1-1; D uncertain. CDR1 is SGHTA, CDR2 FQGNSA, per germline. The CDR3 runs 14 residues. V gave up 1 base and J gave up 4 bases, with 10 bases separating them. The CDR3, as DNA: TGTGCCAGCAGCTTAGTCCAGGTGGGCACTGAAGCTTTCTTT. This encodes CASSLVQVGTEAFF.

The chain links TRBV15 to TRBJ2-5; tentative D call: TRBD2 (5 bases). V was clipped by 5 bases and J by 4 bases, with 11 bases between them. From germline, CDR1 is LNHNV and CDR2 YYDKDF (reference sequence). This CDR3 spans 13 amino acids. The CDR3 protein is CATSGLSGETQYF. CDR3 sequence (DNA): TGTGCCACCAGCGGACTGTCCGGAGAGACCCAGTACTTC.

This clone has a handful of counts. This chain joins TRBV11-2 and TRBJ1-3; no definite D call. This CDR3 comprises 16 residues. V lost 1 base and J lost 0, with 10 bases in between. Germline V gene sequence: CDR1 SGHAT, CDR2 FQNNGV. The CDR3 DNA follows: TGTGCCAGCAGCTTAGGTCAGACAACCTCTGGAAACACCATATATTTT. Protein sequence: CASSLGQTTSGNTIYF.

The chain recombines TRBV6-1 with TRBJ1-3; no clear D. The CDR3 contains 13 residues. Germline V gives CDR1 MNHNS, CDR2 SASEGT. The V gene lost 5 bases and the J gene lost 7 bases, with 12 bases spanning the gap. The CDR3 spells CASSPGSVNTIYF. The CDR3 DNA reads as TGTGCCAGCAGTCCGGGGTCCGTGAACACCATATATTTT.

V is TRBV7-8 and J is TRBJ1-5; 7 positions agree with TRBD1. V lost 1 base and J lost 10; bases outside the gene matches: 1. The CDR3 has 12 residues. Germline V CDR1 and CDR2: SGHVS, FQNEAQ. In nucleotides, the CDR3 is TGTGCCAGCAGCTTAGACAGGGGCCCCCAGCATTTT. It codes for CASSLDRGPQHF.

V usage is TRBV7-9 and J usage is TRBJ2-3; 9 nucleotides agree with TRBD1. CDR3 size: 19 residues. Germline CDR1 is SEHNR and CDR2 is FQNEAQ (reference sequence). With 5 bases clipped from V and 1 base from J, the junction kept 16 bases outside the gene matches. This CDR3 reads CASSPGRYPGQGGTDTQYF. CDR3 in DNA: TGTGCCAGCAGCCCAGGTCGTTATCCGGGACAGGGAGGCACAGATACGCAGTATTTT.

This chain uses TRBV3-1 (or the pseudogene TRBV3-2) with TRBJ2-5; possibly TRBD2 for D (5 bases). Germline CDR1 reads LGHDT; CDR2 reads YNNKEL (reference sequence). This CDR3 is 14 amino acids long. The V and J ends lost 0 bases and 9 bases respectively, with 14 bases between them. In DNA form, the CDR3 reads TGTGCCAGCAGCCAAGACAGCGGACTCGGGGCCCAGTACTTC. This codes for CASSQDSGLGAQYF.

This clone was observed at least ten times. The chain combines TRBV9 with TRBJ2-2, with D possibly TRBD2 on 5 matching bases. This CDR3 contains 16 residues. Germline CDR1 and CDR2: SGDLS and YYNGEE. Trimming removed 3 bases from V and 1 base from J, with 13 bases in between. The CDR3 reads CASSAGNLGNTGELFF. The CDR3 nucleotides are TGTGCCAGCAGCGCCGGGAATCTCGGGAACACCGGGGAGCTGTTTTTT.

V is TRBV18 and J is TRBJ1-2; 8 bases match TRBD1. Looked up from germline, CDR1 is KGHSH and CDR2 is LQKENI. J lost 6 bases, V lost 4 bases, and 1 base had no gene match. The CDR3 spans 12 residues. CDR3 amino acids: CASSLGQDGYTF. The DNA of the CDR3 is TGTGCCAGCTCACTGGGACAGGATGGCTACACCTTC.

This CDR3 is CASSLAAGGAGYTF. CDR3 bases: TGTGCCAGCAGCTTAGCGGCAGGGGGCGCTGGCTACACCTTC. V is TRBV7-2 and J is TRBJ1-2, with 8 bases aligning to TRBD1. Germline V gene data show CDR1 as SGHTA and CDR2 as FQGNSA. The CDR3 length is 14 residues. Trimming cost V 0 bases and J 7 bases; bases outside gene matches: 4.

The chain is built from TRBV30 and TRBJ2-7, with TRBD2 matching 12 bases. The trim removed 4 bases at V and 7 bases at J, leaving 11 bases unmatched. This CDR3 comprises 15 residues. Germline CDR1 and CDR2: GTSNPN and SVGIG (reference sequence). CDR3 coding DNA: TGTGCCTGGAAAGAAACCGGACTAGCGGGGACTGAGCAGTACTTC. It encodes CAWKETGLAGTEQYF. Drawing the rest from reference TRBV30 and TRBJ2-7, the complete variable domain is SQTIHQWPATLVQPVGSPLSLECTVEGTSNPNLYWYRQAAGRGLQLLFYSVGIGQISSEVPQNLSASRPQDRQFILSSKKLLLSDSGFYLCAWKETGLAGTEQYFGPGTRLTVT.

The gene calls are TRBV10-3 and TRBJ1-1; D is uncertain. The CDR3 extends over 11 amino acids. Germline lookup yields CDR1 ENHRY and CDR2 SYGVKD. V was trimmed by 6 bases and J by 4 bases, leaving 6 bases between them. The CDR3 coding sequence is TGTGCCATCAGCTCTTCCACTGAAGCTTTCTTT. This gives the protein CAISSSTEAFF.

V gene TRBV7-8 combines with J gene TRBJ2-7; 7 bases agree with TRBD1. The J segment lost 0 bases and the V segment lost 5 bases, leaving 10 bases of the junction unmatched. The CDR3 runs to 16 residues. Germline CDR1 is SGHVS and CDR2 is FQNEAQ. CDR3 nucleotide sequence: TGTGCCAGCAGCGCGACGCCGGGACAGAGCTCCTACGAGCAGTACTTC. Protein product: CASSATPGQSSYEQYF. The whole variable domain, remainder taken from reference TRBV7-8 and TRBJ2-7, is GAGVSQSPRYKVAKRGQDVALRCDPISGHVSLFWYQQALGQGPEFLTYFQNEAQLDKSGLPSDRFFAERPEGSVSTLKIQRTQQEDSAVYLCASSATPGQSSYEQYFGPGTRLTVT.

The chain joins TRBV6-2 or TRBV6-3 to TRBJ2-1; D is perhaps TRBD2 (6 bases). Deletions cut 5 bases from V and 1 base from J, with 9 bases between. This CDR3 contains 14 residues. Germline V CDR1 and CDR2: MNHEY, SVGEGT. CDR3 sequence reads: CASSLALSYNEQFF. The CDR3 region has the DNA TGTGCCAGCAGTCTAGCGTTATCCTACAATGAGCAGTTCTTC.

This chain uses TRBV9 with TRBJ1-1; 9 bases align to TRBD1. This CDR3 is built from 14 residues. Unmatched junction bases numbered 7, after V lost 3 bases and J lost 7 bases. CDR1 SGDLS and CDR2 YYNGEE come from the germline V gene. The CDR3 spells CASSARQGGGEAFF. DNA for the CDR3: TGTGCCAGCAGCGCCCGACAGGGGGGTGGTGAAGCTTTCTTT.

The J gene is TRBJ2-5, the V gene TRBV5-6; 8 bases align to TRBD2. Germline CDR1 and CDR2: SGHDT and YYEEEE. The CDR3 sequence is 14 residues long. Trimming cost V 4 bases and J 4 bases; bases outside gene matches: 6. The CDR3 sequence: CASSPGLVAETQYF. As DNA, the CDR3 is TGTGCCAGCAGCCCGGGACTAGTTGCAGAGACCCAGTACTTC.

The rearrangement uses TRBV7-8 and TRBJ2-2; 9 bases match TRBD2. This CDR3 region has 17 residues. Trimming removed 3 bases from V and 0 bases from J; junction bases left unmatched: 5. The germline gives CDR1 SGHVS, CDR2 FQNEAQ. The CDR3 DNA reads as TGTGCCAGCAGCTTGGGGGTAGCGGGGGCGAACACCGGGGAGCTGTTTTTT. Encoded protein: CASSLGVAGANTGELFF. Full variable domain (missing parts from reference TRBV7-8 and TRBJ2-2): GAGVSQSPRYKVAKRGQDVALRCDPISGHVSLFWYQQALGQGPEFLTYFQNEAQLDKSGLPSDRFFAERPEGSVSTLKIQRTQQEDSAVYLCASSLGVAGANTGELFFGEGSRLTVL.

This chain joins TRBV4-2 and TRBJ1-1, with D tentatively TRBD1 (5 bases). V lost 0 bases and J 7 bases, leaving 9 bases between the germline ends. The germline V gene encodes CDR1 LGHNA and CDR2 YNFKEQ. There are 13 residues in the CDR3. The CDR3 coding sequence is TGTGCCAGCAGCCAAGATTATGACAGTGAAGCTTTCTTT. This translates into CASSQDYDSEAFF.

The chain has TRBV6-6 and TRBJ1-6, with 9 positions matching TRBD1. Unmatched junction bases numbered 2, after V lost 6 bases and J lost 8 bases. The CDR3 is 13 amino acids. The V gene's germline CDR1 is MNHNY and CDR2 SVGAGI (reference sequence). CDR3 in amino acids: CASRRQGDSPLHF. CDR3 coding DNA: TGTGCCAGCAGGCGACAGGGGGATTCACCCCTCCACTTT.

The chain carries TRBV4-2 and TRBJ2-3; 7 nucleotides align to TRBD1. J lost 4 bases, V lost 1 base, and 5 bases had no gene match. The CDR3 contains 15 residues. CDR1 and CDR2 (germline): LGHNA, YNFKEQ. CDR3 sequence reads: CASSQGQGGADTQYF. The CDR3 DNA reads TGTGCCAGCAGCCAAGGACAGGGCGGCGCAGATACGCAGTATTTT.

The chain joins TRBV20-1 to TRBJ1-1, with a tentative D call TRBD1 (6 bases). Per germline, CDR1 DFQATT and CDR2 SNEGSKA (reference sequence). V was trimmed by 3 bases and J by 1 base, leaving 12 bases between them. The CDR3 spans 14 residues. For the CDR3, the DNA is TGCAGTGCTAGTTGGGCGACAGGGAACACTGAAGCTTTCTTT. Protein product: CSASWATGNTEAFF.

The V and J genes are TRBV4-1 and TRBJ1-3; D unclear. Per germline, CDR1 MGHRA and CDR2 YSYEKL. There are 14 residues in the CDR3. V was trimmed by 1 base and J by 0 bases, leaving 4 bases between them. The CDR3 here is CASSQAYSGNTIYF. The CDR3 DNA reads as TGCGCCAGCAGCCAAGCCTACTCTGGAAACACCATATATTTT.

CDR3 nucleotide sequence: TGTGCCAGCAGTTACTCGGGACATTTGAACACTGAAGCTTTCTTT. This gives the protein CASSYSGHLNTEAFF. The chain employs TRBV6-2 or TRBV6-3 and TRBJ1-1; possible D gene TRBD1, 6 bases. CDR3 length: 15 residues. Trimming shortened V by 0 bases and J by 0 bases, and 8 bases separated the two germline ends. Germline CDR1 and CDR2: MNHEY and SVGEGT.